The clone carrying this T cell receptor (beta chain) was seen ten or more times. What it binds is unknown. The CDR3 contains 13 residues. Per germline, CDR1 SGHRS and CDR2 YFSETQ. V dropped 6 bases and J dropped 2 bases, with 10 bases sitting between them. Regarding the study as a whole: The TCR gene usage of tumor memory CD4+ T cells clustered together with blood and lymph node memory CD4+ cells and with lymph node naive CD4+ cells.

The sorted Tregs were CD4+CD25+CD127-/low cells. MiXCR, run by TCRdb on the 5' RACE reads, gives a single entry per CDR3 protein. Seen here are about 43,000 distinct CDR3 sequences, about a fifth observed once, and the top ten hold 4.3%. The receptor was derived from a female donor with breast cancer. The chain has TRBV5-1 and TRBJ2-3; no clear D gene. Sequences were obtained from Tregs sorted from a lymph node. The CDR3 sequence: CASNNSPTDTQYF. The CDR3 DNA reads TGCGCCAGCAACAACTCACCCACAGATACGCAGTATTTT.